The rows below give T cell receptor beta chains drawn from one sample of a study of patients and donors after allogeneic stem cell transplantation. MiXCR, applied by TCRdb to the RT-PCR reads, yields one record per CDR3 protein. The repertoire holds 20,000 to 25,000 distinct CDR3 sequences, with less than 30% as singletons. The sample consisted of blood, either unsorted or a sorted T cell fraction (not recorded which). The receptors stem from a human donor who was either an allogeneic HSCT recipient or a stem cell or donor lymphocyte infusion donor (not recorded which). It is not recorded whose cells these are; they may come from a transplant donor. Both conserved end residues are trimmed from each CDR3.

j_gene,v_gene,CDR3aa
TRBJ1-2,TRBV20-1,SAKPGYGYT
TRBJ1-6,TRBV12-3/TRBV12-4,ASSLQGAHSPLH
TRBJ1-4,TRBV3-1,ASSQGGDNEKLF
TRBJ1-6,TRBV7-9,ASSLSLGPNSPLH
TRBJ2-3,TRBV7-6,ASSHPGASTDTQY
TRBJ1-5,TRBV7-9,ASSLSGDQPQH
TRBJ2-2,TRBV6-1,ASSEGNLYTGELF
TRBJ1-3,TRBV6-5,ASSYSRVTSGNTIY
TRBJ2-1,TRBV19,ASSSDRPGDEQF
TRBJ2-7,TRBV7-6,ASSSPLDEQY
TRBJ1-4,TRBV5-1,ASSLGGLTGNEKLF
TRBJ2-1,TRBV20-1,SARDPDRGSYNEQF
TRBJ1-2,TRBV7-9,ASSPRTGTDYGYT
TRBJ2-2,TRBV5-1,ASSLYGAGGELF
TRBJ2-5,TRBV7-2,ASSLEGGETQY
TRBJ1-2,TRBV20-1,SAKGGDRGHRGYT
TRBJ2-2,TRBV27,ASGRQRDTGELF
TRBJ1-1,TRBV20-1,SARDRDRGAVNTEAF
TRBJ2-5,TRBV7-2,ASSLDRGRETQY
TRBJ1-5,TRBV6-5,ASSSLTTGGNQPQH
TRBJ1-6,TRBV21-1,ASSKRRGTKNSPLH
TRBJ2-1,TRBV12-3/TRBV12-4,ASSYGTHEQF
TRBJ1-1,TRBV12-3/TRBV12-4,ASSKQGQNTEAF
TRBJ1-4,TRBV9,ASSATGGSGTNEKLF
TRBJ1-1,TRBV12-3/TRBV12-4,ASSTRTGGTNTEAF
TRBJ2-5,TRBV7-2,ASSRGDPGQETLY
TRBJ2-1,TRBV7-2,ASSLMGTRRGNEQF
TRBJ1-5,TRBV15,ATSSHWGGGQPQH